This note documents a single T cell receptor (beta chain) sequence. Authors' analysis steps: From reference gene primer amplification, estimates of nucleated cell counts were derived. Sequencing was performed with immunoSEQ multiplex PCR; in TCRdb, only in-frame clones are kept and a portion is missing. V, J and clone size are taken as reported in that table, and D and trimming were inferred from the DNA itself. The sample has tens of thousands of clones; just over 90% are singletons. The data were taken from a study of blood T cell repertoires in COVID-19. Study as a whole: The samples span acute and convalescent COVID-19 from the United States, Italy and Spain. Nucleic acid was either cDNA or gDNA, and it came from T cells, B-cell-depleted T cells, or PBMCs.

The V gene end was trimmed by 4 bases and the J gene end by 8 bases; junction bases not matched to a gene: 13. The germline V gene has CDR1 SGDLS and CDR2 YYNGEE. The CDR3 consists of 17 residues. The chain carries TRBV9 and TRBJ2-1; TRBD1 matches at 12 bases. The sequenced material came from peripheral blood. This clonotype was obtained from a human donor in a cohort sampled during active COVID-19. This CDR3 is CASSPRTGTGGRDEQFF. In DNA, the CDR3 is TGTGCCAGCAGCCCCCGAACCGGGACAGGGGGCAGAGATGAGCAGTTCTTC. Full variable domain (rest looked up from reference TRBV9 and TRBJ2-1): DSGVTQTPKHLITATGQRVTLRCSPRSGDLSVYWYQQSLDQGLQFLIQYYNGEERAKGNILERFSAQQFPDLHSELNLSSLELGDSALYFCASSPRTGTGGRDEQFFGPGTRLTVL.